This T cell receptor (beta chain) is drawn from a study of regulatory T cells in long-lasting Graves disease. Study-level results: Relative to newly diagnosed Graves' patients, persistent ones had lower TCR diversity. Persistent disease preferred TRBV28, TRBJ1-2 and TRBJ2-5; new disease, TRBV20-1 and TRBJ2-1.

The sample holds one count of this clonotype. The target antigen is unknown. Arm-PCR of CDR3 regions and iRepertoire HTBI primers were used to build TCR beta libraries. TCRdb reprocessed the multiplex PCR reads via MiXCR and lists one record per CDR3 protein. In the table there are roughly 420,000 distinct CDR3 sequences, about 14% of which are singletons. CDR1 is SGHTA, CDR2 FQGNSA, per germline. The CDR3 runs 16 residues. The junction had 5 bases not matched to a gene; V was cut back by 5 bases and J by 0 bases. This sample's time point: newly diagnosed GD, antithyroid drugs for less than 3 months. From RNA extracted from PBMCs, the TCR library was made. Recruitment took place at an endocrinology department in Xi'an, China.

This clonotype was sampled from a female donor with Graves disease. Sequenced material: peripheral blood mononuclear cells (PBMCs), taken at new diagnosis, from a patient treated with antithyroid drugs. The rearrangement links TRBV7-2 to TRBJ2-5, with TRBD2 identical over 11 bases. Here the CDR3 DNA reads TGTGCCAGCAGCGAACTAGCGGGGGCTTACCAAGAGACCCAGTACTTC. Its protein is CASSELAGAYQETQYF.